Each of the 13 T cell receptor beta chains below was sequenced from the same sample in a study of cytomegalovirus exposure and HLA in healthy donors. Researchers ran the PCR with 60 Vbeta and 13 Jbeta primers. The data were produced by immunoSEQ multiplex PCR, yet TCRdb's version contains in-frame clones alone and is incomplete. The data contain some 91,000 clones, over 65% of them singletons. The material sequenced was PBMCs. Receptors originate from a woman aged 55-69 years in good health and CMV-seronegative.

The V call is TRBV4-3, the J call TRBJ2-2; 7 nucleotides match TRBD2. The CDR3 totals 19 residues. Germline V lookup: CDR1 LGHNA, CDR2 YSLEER. V shed 0 bases, J shed 0 bases, and the junction held 10 bases outside the gene matches. As DNA, the CDR3 is TGCGCCAGCAGCCAAGATTGGAATAGCGGGCCTTCGAACACCGGGGAGCTGTTTTTT. Protein sequence: CASSQDWNSGPSNTGELFF.

This rearrangement joins TRBV4-3 to TRBJ2-7, with 8 bases fitting TRBD2. The trim removed 4 bases at V and 0 bases at J, leaving 5 bases unmatched. The CDR3 has 15 amino acids. Germline CDR1 LGHNA, CDR2 YSLEER. The CDR3 DNA is TGCGCCAGCAGCCCCGGGGGGGGAAGCTCCTACGAGCAGTACTTC. Protein sequence: CASSPGGGSSYEQYF.

DNA of the CDR3: TGTGCCAGCAGTGGGACATCTGGAAACACCATATATTTT. This sequence encodes CASSGTSGNTIYF. The J gene is TRBJ1-3, the V gene TRBV2; perhaps TRBD1 as D (5 bases). Trimming stripped 4 bases from V and 1 base from J, with 5 bases between. The germline gives CDR1 SNHLY, CDR2 FYNNEI. CDR3 length equals 13 residues.

This sequence joins TRBV6-5 and TRBJ1-2; 8 nucleotides agree with TRBD1. CDR3 length: 14 residues. J lost 6 bases, V lost 0 bases, and 3 bases had no gene match. Germline CDR1 is MNHEY and CDR2 is SVGAGI. The CDR3 DNA reads TGTGCCAGCAGTTACTCGGCAGGGGGCGATGGCTACACCTTC. Translated, it gives CASSYSAGGDGYTF.

This chain links TRBV6-1 with TRBJ1-3, with D possibly matching TRBD1 (5 bases). The germline V gene encodes CDR1 MNHNS and CDR2 SASEGT. V was trimmed by 4 bases and J by 3 bases, leaving 10 bases between them. The CDR3 extends over 14 amino acids. The CDR3 here is CASSAQGSGNTIYF. CDR3 DNA sequence: TGTGCCAGCAGTGCCCAGGGTAGTGGAAACACCATATATTTT.

The chain uses TRBV20-1 and TRBJ2-1; 10 bases fit TRBD2. With 7 bases clipped from V and 9 bases from J, the junction kept 3 bases outside the gene matches. CDR3 size: 11 residues. Germline-derived CDR1 and CDR2 are DFQATT and SNEGSKA (reference sequence). The CDR3 loop is CSVPSGSEQFF. DNA for the CDR3: TGCAGTGTACCTAGCGGGAGTGAGCAGTTCTTC.

The rearrangement joins TRBV6-5 to TRBJ1-1; D is uncertain. Trimming left V 0 bases short and J 4 bases short, with 9 bases between. The CDR3 runs to 14 residues. Looked up from germline, CDR1 is MNHEY and CDR2 is SVGAGI. In DNA form, the CDR3 reads TGTGCCAGCAGTTACTCGGCAGAGGGCACTGAAGCTTTCTTT. Translated: CASSYSAEGTEAFF.

For this clone: In this CDR3 the conserved last residue, phenylalanine or tryptophan, is missing, so a read error is likely. The chain joins TRBV6-5 to TRBJ1-2, with 11 bases identical to TRBD1. The CDR3 contains 16 residues. The junction had 7 bases not matched to a gene; V was cut back by 2 bases and J by 5 bases. Germline lookup yields CDR1 MNHEY and CDR2 SVGAGI. CDR3 DNA: TGTGCCAGCAGTTACATAAGGACAGGGGGCGGGTATGGCTACACCCTC. Translation: CASSYIRTGGGYGYTL.

This clone was seen a handful of times. The CDR3 reads CASSSTSGRPDTQYF. The CDR3 DNA is TGTGCCAGCAGTTCGACTAGCGGGAGGCCAGATACGCAGTATTTT. This chain joins TRBV7-8 and TRBJ2-3, with 13 nucleotides matching TRBD2. This CDR3 has 15 residues. Germline lookup yields CDR1 SGHVS and CDR2 FQNEAQ. V lost 6 bases and J lost 4; bases outside the gene matches: 4.

V gene TRBV28 combines with J gene TRBJ1-5, with 9 nucleotides matching TRBD1. This CDR3 is 15 amino acids long. Unmatched junction bases numbered 7, after V lost 2 bases and J lost 8 bases. Germline assignment: CDR1 MDHEN and CDR2 SYDVKM. CDR3 residues: CASSLQGQGEKPQHF. The DNA for the CDR3 is TGTGCCAGCAGTTTACAGGGACAGGGAGAGAAGCCCCAGCATTTT.

This sequence joins TRBV7-2 and TRBJ1-5; a weak D match, TRBD1 (5 bases). V was trimmed by 5 bases and J by 1 base, leaving 6 bases between them. The germline V gene encodes CDR1 SGHTA and CDR2 FQGNSA. The CDR3 has 13 residues. CDR3 in DNA: TGTGCCAGCAGCAGGGGAAGCAATCAGCCCCAGCATTTT. Translating gives CASSRGSNQPQHF. The full variable domain, in which reference TRBV7-2 and TRBJ1-5 provide the parts outside the CDR3, is GAGVSQSPSNKVTEKGKDVELRCDPISGHTALYWYRQSLGQGLEFLIYFQGNSAPDKSGLPSDRFSAERTGGSVSTLTIQRTQQEDSAVYLCASSRGSNQPQHFGDGTRLSIL.

The chain joins TRBV2 to TRBJ2-5, with D perhaps TRBD2 (6 bases). Trimming cost V 6 bases and J 3 bases, with 8 bases left between them. This CDR3 has 12 residues. From germline, CDR1 is SNHLY and CDR2 FYNNEI. CDR3 nucleotides: TGTGCCAGCAGGGGAGGAGAAGAGACCCAGTACTTC. This encodes CASRGGEETQYF.

This chain joins TRBV5-6 and TRBJ2-3; D unclear. The germline V gene has CDR1 SGHDT and CDR2 YYEEEE. This CDR3 comprises 14 residues. Trimming cost V 2 bases and J 0 bases, with 7 bases left between them. The CDR3 bases are TGTGCCAGCAGCTTTAGCTATAGCACAGATACGCAGTATTTT. This codes for CASSFSYSTDTQYF.